What follows are 2 T cell receptor beta chains derived from one specimen sequenced in a study of cytomegalovirus exposure and HLA in healthy donors. It was with 60 Vbeta and 13 Jbeta primers that the PCR ran. Sequencing used immunoSEQ multiplex PCR; TCRdb keeps in-frame clones, though not all of them. In the table there are under 200,000 clones, approximately 79% of which are singletons. Sequencing was done on a sample of PBMCs. These receptor sequences come from a man between 40 and 49 years old in good health and CMV-seronegative.

The chain couples TRBV7-2 to TRBJ1-2; 9 nucleotides align to TRBD1. CDR1 is SGHTA, CDR2 FQGNSA, per germline. CDR3 size: 14 residues. The J segment lost 3 bases and the V segment lost 4 bases, leaving 3 bases of the junction unmatched. This CDR3 is CASSSGTGYYGYTF. Here the CDR3 DNA reads TGTGCCAGCAGCTCCGGGACAGGGTACTATGGCTACACCTTC.

The chain uses TRBV6-1 and TRBJ1-1; no clear D. Germline values: CDR1 MNHNS, CDR2 SASEGT. This CDR3 contains 14 residues. Trimming pared 2 bases from V and 8 bases from J, leaving 15 bases between. The CDR3 DNA is TGTGCCAGCAGTGAACGAGGCGCATATAGAGAAGCTTTCTTT. Protein: CASSERGAYREAFF.